These T cell receptor beta chains were read from a single sample in a study of T cell changes during pregnancy in multiple sclerosis. Method: immunoSEQ multiplex PCR; TCRdb's copy keeps in-frame clones and lacks some. This table has approximately 58,000 clones, about nine tenths appearing once. Source: peripheral blood, taken in the second trimester of pregnancy. Receptor source: a female donor with multiple sclerosis, enrolled in a pregnancy study. Both conserved end residues are part of each CDR3. The order of the fields is J gene, V gene, D gene, clone size, CDR3 DNA, CDR3 protein. A D gene is named only where the DNA matches it firmly. Not all rows give a size; the values are once, few, many and, for expanded clones, a class.

j_call: TRBJ2-1
v_call: TRBV7-9
d_call: .
clone_size: .
cdr3_nt: TGTGCCAGCAGCTTAGTCTTAAATGAGCAGTTCTTC
cdr3_aa: CASSLVLNEQFF

j_call: TRBJ2-5
v_call: TRBV23-1
d_call: .
clone_size: .
cdr3_nt: TGCGCCAGCAGTCTTCTTTGGGGGCCAGAGACCCAGTACTTC
cdr3_aa: CASSLLWGPETQYF

j_call: TRBJ1-5
v_call: TRBV6-1
d_call: .
clone_size: .
cdr3_nt: TGTGCCAGCAGTGGAGCGGGCCAGACCCAGGGCAATCAGCCCCAGCATTTT
cdr3_aa: CASSGAGQTQGNQPQHF

j_call: TRBJ2-7
v_call: TRBV18
d_call: TRBD1
clone_size: .
cdr3_nt: TGTGCCAGCTCACCTAAGGACAGGGCGATCTACGAGCAGTACTTC
cdr3_aa: CASSPKDRAIYEQYF

j_call: TRBJ2-3
v_call: TRBV7-9
d_call: .
clone_size: .
cdr3_nt: TGTGCCAGCAGCTTTCAAGGGGCAGATACGCAGTATTTT
cdr3_aa: CASSFQGADTQYF

j_call: TRBJ2-2
v_call: TRBV10-3
d_call: .
clone_size: .
cdr3_nt: TGTGCCATCTGGCCAGGGAGGTCCGAGGGCGGGGAGCTGTTTTTT
cdr3_aa: CAIWPGRSEGGELFF

j_call: TRBJ1-4
v_call: TRBV28
d_call: .
clone_size: .
cdr3_nt: TGTGCCAGCAGTTTTTTCCTCTCAACTAATGAAAAACTGTTTTTT
cdr3_aa: CASSFFLSTNEKLFF

j_call: TRBJ1-5
v_call: TRBV19
d_call: .
clone_size: once
cdr3_nt: TGTGCCAGTAGTATAACCACACCTAGCAATCAGCCCCAGCATTTT
cdr3_aa: CASSITTPSNQPQHF

j_call: TRBJ1-1
v_call: TRBV15
d_call: TRBD1
clone_size: .
cdr3_nt: TGTGCCACCAGCAGAGGCCGGACAGGGGGCACTGAAGCTTTCTTT
cdr3_aa: CATSRGRTGGTEAFF

j_call: TRBJ2-6
v_call: TRBV11-2
d_call: .
clone_size: .
cdr3_nt: TGTGCCAGCAGCCAGGGGTCCCCCGGGGCCAACGTCCTGACTTTC
cdr3_aa: CASSQGSPGANVLTF

j_call: TRBJ2-3
v_call: TRBV7-3
d_call: TRBD2
clone_size: .
cdr3_nt: TGTGCCAGCAGCTTAAGAACTAGCGGCCTCGATACGCAGTATTTT
cdr3_aa: CASSLRTSGLDTQYF

j_call: TRBJ1-4
v_call: TRBV27
d_call: .
clone_size: .
cdr3_nt: TGTGCCAGCAAGGGGTCTAATGAAAAACTGTTTTTT
cdr3_aa: CASKGSNEKLFF

j_call: TRBJ2-1
v_call: TRBV7-3
d_call: TRBD2
clone_size: once
cdr3_nt: TGTGCCAGCAGCTCGTCAGGGGGGACTAGCGGGACCAATGAGCAGTTCTTC
cdr3_aa: CASSSSGGTSGTNEQFF

j_call: TRBJ1-1
v_call: TRBV18
d_call: TRBD1
clone_size: .
cdr3_nt: TGTGCCAGCTCACGCGGGACAGGTGTGAACACTGAAGCTTTCTTT
cdr3_aa: CASSRGTGVNTEAFF

j_call: TRBJ2-7
v_call: TRBV28
d_call: .
clone_size: .
cdr3_nt: TGTGCCAGCAGCTCCCTCGGCGAGCAGTACTTC
cdr3_aa: CASSSLGEQYF

j_call: TRBJ2-7
v_call: TRBV4-1
d_call: .
clone_size: .
cdr3_nt: TGCGCCAGCAGCCAAGAGGGCGGGGCCTCCTACGAGCAGTACTTC
cdr3_aa: CASSQEGGASYEQYF

j_call: TRBJ2-7
v_call: TRBV27
d_call: TRBD2
clone_size: .
cdr3_nt: TGTGCCAGCAGCCTTCGGTGGCGGGAGTACGAGCAGTACTTC
cdr3_aa: CASSLRWREYEQYF

j_call: TRBJ2-3
v_call: TRBV18
d_call: .
clone_size: .
cdr3_nt: TGTGCCAGCTCACCCGACACGTTTATGAGAGCAGATACGCAGTATTTT
cdr3_aa: CASSPDTFMRADTQYF

j_call: TRBJ1-2
v_call: TRBV28
d_call: .
clone_size: .
cdr3_nt: TGTGCCAGCAGCCCGAACTATGGCTACACCTTC
cdr3_aa: CASSPNYGYTF

j_call: TRBJ2-7
v_call: TRBV10-3
d_call: TRBD1
clone_size: .
cdr3_nt: TGTGCCATCACCCCGGACAGGGATCCCCTTTGGGACGAGCAGTACTTC
cdr3_aa: CAITPDRDPLWDEQYF

j_call: TRBJ2-1
v_call: TRBV6-5
d_call: TRBD2
clone_size: .
cdr3_nt: TGTGCCAGCAGCCCACCCGGACTAGCGGTGGGGAAGCAGTTCTTC
cdr3_aa: CASSPPGLAVGKQFF

j_call: TRBJ2-1
v_call: TRBV4-1
d_call: TRBD2
clone_size: .
cdr3_nt: TGCGCCAGCAGCCAAGCCCCGGGACTAGCGGGATTAAGCTCCTACAATGAGCAGTTCTTC
cdr3_aa: CASSQAPGLAGLSSYNEQFF